The clone carrying this T cell receptor (beta chain) has more than one count but fewer than ten. Its antigen is still unknown. The entry originates in a study of cytomegalovirus exposure and HLA in healthy donors. Study overall: An earlier analysis identified approximately 110 million unique TCR beta sequences in approximately 170 million T cells. Notes on the study in general: The authors listed 150 to 200 TCR beta chains as cytomegalovirus-associated. TRBV6-2, TRBV6-3 and some other V segments were unresolvable in 87-base-pair reads.

PCR involved 60 Vbeta and 13 Jbeta primers. Clones were read by immunoSEQ multiplex PCR, and TCRdb kept only the in-frame ones, dropping some. The sample lists 150,000 to 200,000 clones, just under 80% occurring once. Germline CDR1 reads SGHNT; CDR2 reads YYREEE (reference sequence). V shed 4 bases and J shed 4 bases, with 17 bases lying between them. CDR3 length: 15 amino acids. This sequence was found in a woman aged 25 to 45 in good health and CMV-seropositive. The J gene is TRBJ2-5, the V gene TRBV5-4, with D tentatively TRBD1 (6 bases). The sequencing sample was made of PBMCs. The CDR3 DNA is TGTGCCAGCAGCGACCCAGGGGTTATTATAGAGACCCAGTACTTC. This gives the protein CASSDPGVIIETQYF. The full variable domain, completed using reference TRBV5-4 and TRBJ2-5, is ETGVTQSPTHLIKTRGQQVTLRCSSQSGHNTVSWYQQALGQGPQFIFQYYREEENGRGNFPPRFSGLQFPNYSSELNVNALELDDSALYLCASSDPGVIIETQYFGPGTRLLVL.